This T cell receptor (beta chain) was sequenced in a study of T cells expressing NK-cell markers (dated by TCRdb to 2018 to 2021). Study-wide context: About 8 donors provided sorted CD3+CD56+NKG2C+, CD3+CD56+NKG2C- and CD3+CD56-NKG2C+ T-cell subsets, whose TCR beta-chain repertoires were profiled. Of the eight sequenced donors, seven were found to be HCMV-seropositive and one was found to be HCMV-seronegative. All eight donors whose samples were sequenced were randomly selected healthy volunteers, three of them men and five women. The libraries were sequenced on Illumina HiSeq 2000/2500, MiSeq or NextSeq, producing 2 x 150 bp reads. Results the study describes overall, beyond this receptor: In six donors, the dominant CD3+CD56+NKG2C+ clonotypes were found to rank among the top 10 CD8+ clonotypes and to make up about 1.0-7.5% of CD8+ T cells. Whether the expanded NKG2C-expressing T cell clones were specific for HCMV antigens remained unclear. Those dominant clonotypes were again the most abundant among CD3+CD56-NKG2C+ cells in several donors, at about 25-60.1%.

The listed sequencing device is Illumina HiSeq 2000. TCR beta cDNA libraries were prepared using 5'RACE template switching, which introduced a universal primer site and unique molecular identifiers. Synthesis of cDNA was primed from the TCR beta constant segment and was followed by two consecutive PCR amplification steps. In the original analysis: Reads were demultiplexed and grouped by UMI with MIGEC, and clonotypes were assembled and quantified with MiTCR. To exclude erroneous sequences, only TCR cDNA sequences supported by at least two reads were retained. Downstream repertoire analysis used the tcR package, and clonotypes were matched across fractions by CDR3 nucleotide sequence plus V segment. Antigen specificity was annotated against VDJdb with VDJmatch, allowing one amino acid substitution in CDR3. TCRdb reprocessed the reads and lists each CDR3 protein sequence as a single entry, with no DNA. The V and J calls follow TCRdb's processing rather than the paper's. In this sample's table one finds 450,000 to 600,000 distinct CDR3 sequences. The ten top clones hold approximately 4% of the sample.

CDR1 is given as LNHNV and CDR2 as YYDKDF, both from the germline V gene (reference sequence). From the cysteine up to the phenylalanine, the CDR3 has a length of 15 residues. No nucleotide data were recorded. A word on this clonotype: It lacks a known antigen.

HCMV serostatus was determined by detecting HCMV-specific IgG in serum with a commercial ELISA kit. Ficoll density gradient centrifugation was used to isolate peripheral blood mononuclear cells from blood. The sequence came from a man aged 18 to 35 in good health. Donor details come from another sample of the same person, matched by shared clones. Sequencing used blood T cells: a sorted CD56 or NKG2C T cell subset, CD4+ or CD8+ T cells, or bulk PBMC T cells (not recorded which). The V and J segments used are TRBV15 and TRBJ2-5; the D gene TCRdb calls, TRBD1, cannot be checked with no DNA. The CDR3 protein is CATSRDGTGWETQYF.